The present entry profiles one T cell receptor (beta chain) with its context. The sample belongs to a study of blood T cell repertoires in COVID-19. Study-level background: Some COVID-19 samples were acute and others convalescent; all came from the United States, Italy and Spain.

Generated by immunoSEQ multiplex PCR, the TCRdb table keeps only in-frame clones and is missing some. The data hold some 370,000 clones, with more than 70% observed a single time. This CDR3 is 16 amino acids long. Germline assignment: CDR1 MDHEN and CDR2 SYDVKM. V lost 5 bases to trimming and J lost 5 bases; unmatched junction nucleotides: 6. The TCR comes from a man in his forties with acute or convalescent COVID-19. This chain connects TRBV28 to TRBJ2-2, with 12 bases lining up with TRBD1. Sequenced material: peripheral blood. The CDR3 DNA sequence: TGTGCCAGCAGTACCCGGGACAGGGGGCGAACCGGGGAGCTGTTTTTT. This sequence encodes CASSTRDRGRTGELFF. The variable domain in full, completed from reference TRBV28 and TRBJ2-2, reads DVKVTQSSRYLVKRTGEKVFLECVQDMDHENMFWYRQDPGLGLRLIYFSYDVKMKEKGDIPEGYSVSREKKERFSLILESASTNQTSMYLCASSTRDRGRTGELFFGEGSRLTVL.